The present T cell receptor beta chain was sequenced within a study of shared T cell receptors in the human thymus. The V end lost 3 bases, the J end lost 1 base, and 12 bases lay between the germline ends. CDR1 is KGHSH and CDR2 is LQKENI in the germline V gene. CDR3 size: 15 residues. Produced via immunoSEQ multiplex PCR; TCRdb's table is partial and in-frame only. The sample holds 720,000 or so clones; around 85% are singletons and the top ten take roughly 0.01%. These data were likewise used in another study, on human thymus T cells. This second report adds: Thymic resections from corrective heart surgery supplied the tissue.

The sequence was collected from a girl in the first two years of life with a congenital heart defect. The chain links TRBV18 to TRBJ1-1; tentative D call: TRBD1 (5 bases). Specimen: thymocytes. The CDR3, as DNA: TGTGCCAGCTCACCGGTTCGCAGGGAGAACACTGAAGCTTTCTTT. As protein: CASSPVRRENTEAFF.